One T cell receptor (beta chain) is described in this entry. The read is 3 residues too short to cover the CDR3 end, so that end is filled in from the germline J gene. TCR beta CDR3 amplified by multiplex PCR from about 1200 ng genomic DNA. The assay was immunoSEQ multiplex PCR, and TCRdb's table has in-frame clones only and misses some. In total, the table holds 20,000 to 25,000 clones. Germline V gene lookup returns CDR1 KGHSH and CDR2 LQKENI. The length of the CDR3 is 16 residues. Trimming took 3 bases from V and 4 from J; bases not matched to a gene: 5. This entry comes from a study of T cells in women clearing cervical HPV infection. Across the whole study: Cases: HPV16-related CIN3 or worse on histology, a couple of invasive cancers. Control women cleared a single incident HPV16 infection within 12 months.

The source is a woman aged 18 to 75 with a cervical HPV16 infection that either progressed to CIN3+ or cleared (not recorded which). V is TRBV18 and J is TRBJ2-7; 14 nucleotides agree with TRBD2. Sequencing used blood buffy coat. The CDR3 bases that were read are TGTGCCAGCTCACCGGGACTAGCGGGAGAGGGTTACGAG. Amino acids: CASSPGLAGEGYE. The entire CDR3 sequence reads CASSPGLAGEGYEQYF.